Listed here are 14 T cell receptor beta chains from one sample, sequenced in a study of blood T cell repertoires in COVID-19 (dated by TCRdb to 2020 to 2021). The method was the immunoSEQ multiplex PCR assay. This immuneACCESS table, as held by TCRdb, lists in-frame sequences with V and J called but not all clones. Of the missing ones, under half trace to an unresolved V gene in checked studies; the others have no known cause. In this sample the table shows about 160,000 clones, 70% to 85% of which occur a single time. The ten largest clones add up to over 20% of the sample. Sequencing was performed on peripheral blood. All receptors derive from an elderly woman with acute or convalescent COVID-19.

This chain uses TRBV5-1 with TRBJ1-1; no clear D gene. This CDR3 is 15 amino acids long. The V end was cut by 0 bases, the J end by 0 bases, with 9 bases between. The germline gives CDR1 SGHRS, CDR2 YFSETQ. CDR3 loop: CASSLGGGMNTEAFF. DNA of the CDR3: TGCGCCAGCAGCTTGGGAGGAGGGATGAACACTGAAGCTTTCTTT.

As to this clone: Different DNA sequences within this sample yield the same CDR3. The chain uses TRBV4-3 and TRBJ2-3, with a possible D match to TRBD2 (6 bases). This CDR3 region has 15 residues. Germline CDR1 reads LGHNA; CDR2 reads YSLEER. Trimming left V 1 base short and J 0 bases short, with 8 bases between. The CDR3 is CASSQAGASTDTQYF. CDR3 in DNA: TGCGCCAGCAGCCAAGCGGGAGCTAGCACAGATACGCAGTATTTT.

The CDR3 is CASGGTSGLHEQYF. In DNA form, the CDR3 reads TGTGCCAGCGGCGGGACTAGCGGGCTCCACGAGCAGTACTTC. V and J are TRBV2 and TRBJ2-7; the match to TRBD2 covers 12 bases. J lost 5 bases, V lost 8 bases, and 7 bases had no gene match. Germline V gives CDR1 SNHLY, CDR2 FYNNEI. This CDR3 has 14 residues. Looking up the rest from reference TRBV2 and TRBJ2-7 gives the full variable domain: EPEVTQTPSHQVTQMGQEVILRCVPISNHLYFYWYRQILGQKVEFLVSFYNNEISEKSEIFDDQFSVERPDGSNFTLKIRSTKLEDSAMYFCASGGTSGLHEQYFGPGTRLTVT.

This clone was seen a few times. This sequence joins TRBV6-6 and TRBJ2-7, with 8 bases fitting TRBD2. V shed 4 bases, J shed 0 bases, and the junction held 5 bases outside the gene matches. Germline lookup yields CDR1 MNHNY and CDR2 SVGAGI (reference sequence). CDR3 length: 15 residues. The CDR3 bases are TGTGCCAGCAGTTTAGCGGGAACAAGCTCCTACGAGCAGTACTTC. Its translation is CASSLAGTSSYEQYF.

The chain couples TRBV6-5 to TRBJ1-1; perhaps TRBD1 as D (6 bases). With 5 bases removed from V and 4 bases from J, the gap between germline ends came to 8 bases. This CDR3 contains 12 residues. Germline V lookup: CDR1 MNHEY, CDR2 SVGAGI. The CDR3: CASSRGGTEAFF. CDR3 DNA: TGTGCCAGCAGTCGAGGGGGCACTGAAGCTTTCTTT.

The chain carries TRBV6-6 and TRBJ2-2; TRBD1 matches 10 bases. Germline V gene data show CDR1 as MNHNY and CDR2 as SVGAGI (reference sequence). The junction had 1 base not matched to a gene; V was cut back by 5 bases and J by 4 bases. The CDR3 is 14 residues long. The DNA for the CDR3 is TGTGCCAGCAGTCGGACAGGGGGCACCGGGGAGCTGTTTTTT. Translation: CASSRTGGTGELFF.

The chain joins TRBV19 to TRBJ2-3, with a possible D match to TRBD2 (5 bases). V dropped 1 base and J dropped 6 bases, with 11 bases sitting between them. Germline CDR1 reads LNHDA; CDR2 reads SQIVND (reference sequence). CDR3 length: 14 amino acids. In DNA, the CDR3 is TGTGCCAGTAGTATAGGGACTGGGATGGATACGCAGTATTTT. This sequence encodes CASSIGTGMDTQYF. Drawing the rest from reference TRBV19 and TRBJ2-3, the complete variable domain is DGGITQSPKYLFRKEGQNVTLSCEQNLNHDAMYWYRQDPGQGLRLIYYSQIVNDFQKGDIAEGYSVSREKKESFPLTVTSAQKNPTAFYLCASSIGTGMDTQYFGPGTRLTVL.

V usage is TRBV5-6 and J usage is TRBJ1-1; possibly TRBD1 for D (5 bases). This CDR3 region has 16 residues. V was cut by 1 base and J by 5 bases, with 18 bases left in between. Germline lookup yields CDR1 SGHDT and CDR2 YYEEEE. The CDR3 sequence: CASSLRPGRVGTEAFF. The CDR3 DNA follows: TGTGCCAGCAGCTTGAGACCAGGGAGGGTAGGAACTGAAGCTTTCTTT.

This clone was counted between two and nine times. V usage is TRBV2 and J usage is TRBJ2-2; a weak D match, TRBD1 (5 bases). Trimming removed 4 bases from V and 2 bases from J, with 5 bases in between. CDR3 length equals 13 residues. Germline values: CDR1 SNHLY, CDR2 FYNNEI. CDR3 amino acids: CASSGTNTGELFF. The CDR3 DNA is TGTGCCAGCAGTGGGACAAACACCGGGGAGCTGTTTTTT.

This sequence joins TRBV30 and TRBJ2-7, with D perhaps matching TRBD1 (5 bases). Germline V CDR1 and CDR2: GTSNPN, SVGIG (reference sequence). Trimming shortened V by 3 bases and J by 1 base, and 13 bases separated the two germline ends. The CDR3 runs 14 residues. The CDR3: CAWRQGFGSYEQYF. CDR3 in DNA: TGTGCCTGGAGGCAGGGTTTTGGGTCCTACGAGCAGTACTTC. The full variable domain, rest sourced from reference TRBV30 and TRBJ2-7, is SQTIHQWPATLVQPVGSPLSLECTVEGTSNPNLYWYRQAAGRGLQLLFYSVGIGQISSEVPQNLSASRPQDRQFILSSKKLLLSDSGFYLCAWRQGFGSYEQYFGPGTRLTVT.

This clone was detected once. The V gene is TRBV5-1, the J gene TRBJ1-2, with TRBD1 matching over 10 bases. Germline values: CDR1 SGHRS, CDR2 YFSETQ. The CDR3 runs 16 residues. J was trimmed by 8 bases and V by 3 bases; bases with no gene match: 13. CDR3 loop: CASSSGVGTGDLGYTF. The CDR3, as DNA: TGCGCCAGCAGCTCTGGCGTCGGGACAGGGGATCTCGGCTACACCTTC.

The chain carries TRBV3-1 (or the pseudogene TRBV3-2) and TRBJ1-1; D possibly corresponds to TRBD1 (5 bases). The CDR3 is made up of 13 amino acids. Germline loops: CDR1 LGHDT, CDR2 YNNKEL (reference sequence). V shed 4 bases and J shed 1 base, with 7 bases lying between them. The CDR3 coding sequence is TGTGCCAGCAGCCCGACAGAGAACACTGAAGCTTTCTTT. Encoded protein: CASSPTENTEAFF.

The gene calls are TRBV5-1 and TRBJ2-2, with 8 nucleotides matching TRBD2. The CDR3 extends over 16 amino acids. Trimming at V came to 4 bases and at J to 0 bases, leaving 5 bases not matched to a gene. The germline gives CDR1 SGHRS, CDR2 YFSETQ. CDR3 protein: CASSRATSANTGELFF. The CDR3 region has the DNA TGCGCCAGCAGCCGCGCGACTAGCGCGAACACCGGGGAGCTGTTTTTT.

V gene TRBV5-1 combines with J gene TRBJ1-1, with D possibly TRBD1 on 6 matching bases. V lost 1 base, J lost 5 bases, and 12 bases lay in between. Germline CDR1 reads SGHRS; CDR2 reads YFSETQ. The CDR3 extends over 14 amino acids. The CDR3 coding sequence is TGCGCCAGCAGCTTGAACAGGGCTAGAACTGAAGCTTTCTTT. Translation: CASSLNRARTEAFF.